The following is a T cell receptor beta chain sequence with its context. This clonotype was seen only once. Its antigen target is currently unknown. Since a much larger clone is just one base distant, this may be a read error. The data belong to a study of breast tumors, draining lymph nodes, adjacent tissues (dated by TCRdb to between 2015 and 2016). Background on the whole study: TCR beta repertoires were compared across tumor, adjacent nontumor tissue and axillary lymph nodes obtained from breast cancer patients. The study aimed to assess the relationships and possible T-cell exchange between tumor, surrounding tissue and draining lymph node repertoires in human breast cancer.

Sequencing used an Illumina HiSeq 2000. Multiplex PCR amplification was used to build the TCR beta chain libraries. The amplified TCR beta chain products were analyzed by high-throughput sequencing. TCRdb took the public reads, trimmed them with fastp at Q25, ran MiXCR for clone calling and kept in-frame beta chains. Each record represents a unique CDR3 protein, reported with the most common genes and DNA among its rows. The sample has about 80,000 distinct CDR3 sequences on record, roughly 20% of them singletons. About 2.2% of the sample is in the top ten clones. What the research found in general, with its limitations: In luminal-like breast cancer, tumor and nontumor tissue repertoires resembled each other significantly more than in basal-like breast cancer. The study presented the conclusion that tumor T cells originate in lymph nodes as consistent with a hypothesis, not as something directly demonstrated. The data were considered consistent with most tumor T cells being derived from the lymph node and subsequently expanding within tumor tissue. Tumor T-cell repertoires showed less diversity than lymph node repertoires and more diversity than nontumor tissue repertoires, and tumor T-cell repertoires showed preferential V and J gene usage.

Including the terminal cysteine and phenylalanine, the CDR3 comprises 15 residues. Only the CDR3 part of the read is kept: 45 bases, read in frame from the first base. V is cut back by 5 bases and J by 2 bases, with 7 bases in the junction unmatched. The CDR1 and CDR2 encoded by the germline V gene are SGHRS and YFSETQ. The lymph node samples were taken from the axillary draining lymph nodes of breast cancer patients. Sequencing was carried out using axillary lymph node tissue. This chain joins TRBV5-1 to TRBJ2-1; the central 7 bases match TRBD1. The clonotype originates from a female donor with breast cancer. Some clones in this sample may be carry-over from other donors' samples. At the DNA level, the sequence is TGCGCCAGCAGTCCCGGGACAGCAACCTACAATGAGCAGTTCTTC. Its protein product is CASSPGTATYNEQFF.